The 3 T cell receptor beta chains in this list originate from one sample, sequenced in a study of blood T cell repertoires in COVID-19 (dated by TCRdb to the early 2020s). The library was obtained by the immunoSEQ multiplex PCR assay. This is the immuneACCESS table as TCRdb keeps it, with only in-frame sequences that have V and J called. A part of the clones is gone; compared with another copy, unresolved V genes explain less than half, and the rest is unexplained. The sample includes around 130,000 clones, with 82% observed a single time. Roughly 4.3% of the sample is held by the ten biggest clonotypes. The sequenced sample consisted of peripheral blood. All receptors derive from a woman in her 70s with acute or convalescent COVID-19.

This rearrangement joins TRBV25-1 to TRBJ2-5; D is perhaps TRBD1 (6 bases). Germline V gene data show CDR1 as MGHDK and CDR2 as SYGVNS. With 0 bases removed from V and 0 bases from J, the gap between germline ends came to 14 bases. CDR3 length equals 17 residues. CDR3 sequence (DNA): TGTGCCAGCAGTGAATATCAGGCAGGGGTGTACCAAGAGACCCAGTACTTC. It codes for CASSEYQAGVYQETQYF. Based on the CDR3 plus reference TRBV25-1 and TRBJ2-5, the full variable domain is EADIYQTPRYLVIGTGKKITLECSQTMGHDKMYWYQQDPGMELHLIHYSYGVNSTEKGDLSSESTVSRIRTEHFPLTLESARPSHTSQYLCASSEYQAGVYQETQYFGPGTRLLVL.

This clone has just one count. V and J are TRBV3-1 (or the pseudogene TRBV3-2) and TRBJ2-2; the match to TRBD1 covers 11 bases. The CDR3 extends over 14 amino acids. V was pared by 4 bases and J by 6 bases, with 1 base of the junction left unmatched. CDR1 is LGHDT, CDR2 YNNKEL, per germline (reference sequence). The CDR3 nucleotides read TGTGCCAGCAGCCGGACAGGGGGCCCCGGGGAGCTGTTTTTT. Translating gives CASSRTGGPGELFF.

The chain couples TRBV30 to TRBJ1-5; D might be TRBD1 (6 bases). Trimming removed 2 bases at V and 7 bases at J, with 21 bases between. Germline values: CDR1 GTSNPN, CDR2 SVGIG (reference sequence). The CDR3 runs to 16 residues. This CDR3 reads CAWSPLGGGVGQPQHF. The CDR3 DNA reads TGTGCCTGGAGTCCCCTGGGAGGGGGGGTTGGACAGCCCCAGCATTTT. The whole variable domain, remainder taken from reference TRBV30 and TRBJ1-5, is SQTIHQWPATLVQPVGSPLSLECTVEGTSNPNLYWYRQAAGRGLQLLFYSVGIGQISSEVPQNLSASRPQDRQFILSSKKLLLSDSGFYLCAWSPLGGGVGQPQHFGDGTRLSIL.